This T cell receptor beta chain was identified during a study of T cells in Graves' hyperthyroidism and ophthalmopathy. RNA transcripts provided the source from which TCR beta CDR3 regions were amplified. HTBI primers were employed in a first-round RT-PCR of the TCR CDR3. MiXCR, applied by TCRdb to the multiplex PCR reads, yields one record per CDR3 protein. The sample records 550,000 to 650,000 distinct CDR3 sequences, approximately 15% being singletons. The table lists this clonotype with a few counts. J was trimmed by 5 bases and V by 4 bases; bases with no gene match: 3. CDR1 LGHNA and CDR2 YSLEER come from the germline V gene. The CDR3 consists of 13 residues.

The V call is TRBV4-3, the J call TRBJ2-7; 9 positions agree with TRBD2. The clonotype comes from a woman between 25 and 40 years old with Graves' hyperthyroidism that later progressed to Graves' ophthalmopathy. The sample consisted of blood. The CDR3 is CASSPGLADEQYF. In nucleotides, the CDR3 is TGCGCCAGCAGCCCGGGACTAGCCGACGAGCAGTACTTC.